This T cell receptor beta chain was identified during a study of blood T cell repertoires in COVID-19. TCRdb keeps only in-frame clones here, not all; method: immunoSEQ multiplex PCR. The sample yields over 350,000 clones, nearly 90% seen once. Germline CDR1 is MNHEY and CDR2 is SVGAGI. This CDR3 contains 16 residues. The ends were cut back, 2 bases at V and 6 bases at J, with 14 bases in the middle. The sequence came from a woman between 18 and 29 years old with acute COVID-19. This sequence joins TRBV6-5 and TRBJ1-6; D unresolved. The specimen sequenced was PBMCs or T cells enriched from blood (not recorded which). The CDR3 DNA is TGTGCCAGCAGTTACATGCGCCACGCATTTAATTCACCCCTCCACTTT. It yields the protein CASSYMRHAFNSPLHF.